This T cell receptor (beta chain) stems from a study of a mutant IDH1 vaccine in newly diagnosed glioma. Study in general: Commencement of vaccination occurred 4-6 weeks following radiotherapy alone, or concurrently with temozolomide cycles. Visits V12 and V13 fell at weeks 35 and 47, respectively. Most had both radiotherapy and temozolomide beforehand; others had only one.

Time point: week 35, safety follow-up. Doses consisted of 300 ug of mutant IDH1 20-mer peptide each, paired with topical imiquimod. The assay was immunoSEQ multiplex PCR, and TCRdb's table has in-frame clones only and misses some. Counted here are around 40,000 clones, approximately 92% occurring once; the ten biggest clones make up about 1.6%. As to this clone: No antigen is known for it.

CDR3 length equals 14 residues. V was shortened by 3 bases and J by 0 bases, with 8 bases between the two germline ends. The germline CDR1 and CDR2 sequences are MDHEN and SYDVKM. This TCR was recovered from a man aged 35 to 55 with glioma. The rearrangement links TRBV28 to TRBJ1-1, with unresolved D. The sequenced sample was PBMCs, obtained from a glioma patient whose treatment included an IDH1 peptide vaccine. The CDR3 DNA sequence: TGTGCCAGCAGTTTTTTTGATCTGAACACTGAAGCTTTCTTT. This codes for CASSFFDLNTEAFF. The full variable domain, its missing parts supplied by reference TRBV28 and TRBJ1-1, is DVKVTQSSRYLVKRTGEKVFLECVQDMDHENMFWYRQDPGLGLRLIYFSYDVKMKEKGDIPEGYSVSREKKERFSLILESASTNQTSMYLCASSFFDLNTEAFFGQGTRLTVV.